This TCR beta chain was identified during a study of blood T cell repertoires in COVID-19. Data came from immunoSEQ multiplex PCR; TCRdb stores just in-frame clones and leaves some out. Of around 100,000 clones in the sample, about 85% were seen once. The trim removed 11 bases at V and 6 bases at J, leaving 13 bases unmatched. This CDR3 is built from 14 residues. The germline V gene has CDR1 SNHLY and CDR2 FYNNEI. What was sequenced was peripheral blood. This TCR derives from a man in his forties or fifties with active or convalescent COVID-19. The chain uses TRBV2 and TRBJ2-1; TRBD2 matches 7 bases. CDR3 protein: CAGAVGGPSNEQFF. The DNA of the CDR3 is TGTGCCGGGGCGGTGGGAGGGCCGAGCAATGAGCAGTTCTTC.